This T cell receptor beta chain was documented in a study of control samples from healthy donors and cancer patients. This CDR3 spans 16 amino acids. Germline V CDR1 and CDR2: MDHEN, SYDVKM. The trim removed 5 bases at V and 0 bases at J, leaving 6 bases unmatched. This clone was seen a handful of times. Method: immunoSEQ multiplex PCR; TCRdb's copy keeps in-frame clones and lacks some. The sample includes about 180,000 clones, 94% of them seen just once. The rearrangement uses TRBV28 and TRBJ2-1; the match to TRBD1 covers 8 bases. Input material: blood. The sequence was collected from a woman younger than 35 in good health. This chain's CDR3 is CASSPPTGGSYNEQFF. The CDR3 nucleotides are TGTGCCAGCAGTCCTCCCACAGGGGGCTCCTACAATGAGCAGTTCTTC.